This is a list of T cell receptor beta chains from one sample in a study of T cell repertoires in cytomegalovirus infection. TCRdb used MiXCR to reprocess the reads, holding one entry per CDR3 protein. The top ten clones hold around 13% of a sample with approximately 290,000 distinct CDR3 sequences, roughly 23% of them seen once. The sequencing input was PBMCs. Receptor source: a human donor in good health (CMV status not recorded). Some clones in this sample may be carry-over from other donors' samples. Both conserved end residues are part of each CDR3. A D gene is named only where the DNA matches it firmly. Only some rows state a clone size, as once, few, many or a class for expanded clones.

abundance	j_gene	v_gene	d_gene	CDR3nt	CDR3aa
few	TRBJ2-3	TRBV27	.	TGTGCCAGCAGTACCTCGGCTAGCTTTATCACAGATACGCAGTATTTT	CASSTSASFITDTQYF
many	TRBJ2-3	TRBV27	.	TGTGCCAGCAGTCAACCCGGTTGGGCGGATACGCAGTATTTT	CASSQPGWADTQYF
.	TRBJ2-3	TRBV2	.	TGTGCCAGCAGGACATACGCTAGCACAGATACGCAGTATTTT	CASRTYASTDTQYF
.	TRBJ2-5	TRBV5-8	.	TGTGCCAGCAGCTTGGTTGTAGAGACCCAGTACTTC	CASSLVVETQYF
.	TRBJ2-7	TRBV7-6	TRBD1	TGTGCCAGCAGCTTAAGGACAGGGGGCTCGGTGGGCACCTACGAGCAGTACTTC	CASSLRTGGSVGTYEQYF
few	TRBJ2-5	TRBV12-3/TRBV12-4	.	TGTGCCAGCAGTTGGGGACGGCAAGAGACCCAGTACTTC	CASSWGRQETQYF
few	TRBJ1-5	TRBV7-2	TRBD1	TGTGCCAGCAGCCAAGGGACAGGGGGACAGCCCCAGCATTTT	CASSQGTGGQPQHF
.	TRBJ2-4	TRBV20-1	.	TGCAGTGCTCGAAACGTTAGAGAGAACATTCAGTACTTC	CSARNVRENIQYF
few	TRBJ2-1	TRBV9	TRBD2	TGTGCCAGCAGCGCCGCCGGGACTAGCGGGAGACATGAGCAGTTCTTC	CASSAAGTSGRHEQFF
.	TRBJ1-6	TRBV10-1	.	TGCGCCAGCAGTGAAGCCGGGTTGTCTACCGCCCTCCACTTT	CASSEAGLSTALHF
many	TRBJ1-4	TRBV7-2	.	TGTGCCAGCAGGAGGGCAGGGAATGAAAAACTGTTTTTT	CASRRAGNEKLFF
.	TRBJ1-2	TRBV5-1	TRBD1	TGCGCCAGCAGCTTGGTGGGACAGAAGTCTAACTATGGCTACACCTTC	CASSLVGQKSNYGYTF
few	TRBJ1-1	TRBV28	.	TGTGCCAGCAGTTTATCAGGGCATGGTGAAGCTTTCTTT	CASSLSGHGEAFF
few	TRBJ1-5	TRBV12-3/TRBV12-4	.	TGTGCCAGCTCAACTGTGGGGGGCAATCAGCCCCAGCATTTT	CASSTVGGNQPQHF
many	TRBJ1-5	TRBV19	.	TGTGCCAGTAGCAATCCTGATCAGCCCCAGCATTTT	CASSNPDQPQHF
few	TRBJ2-7	TRBV25-1	TRBD2	TGTGCCAGCAGTGAACTTGCGGGGGGTCGGTTCGAGCAGTACTTC	CASSELAGGRFEQYF
.	TRBJ1-4	TRBV19	.	TGTGCCAGTACCACTAATCCGGGTAATGAAAAACTGTTTTTT	CASTTNPGNEKLFF